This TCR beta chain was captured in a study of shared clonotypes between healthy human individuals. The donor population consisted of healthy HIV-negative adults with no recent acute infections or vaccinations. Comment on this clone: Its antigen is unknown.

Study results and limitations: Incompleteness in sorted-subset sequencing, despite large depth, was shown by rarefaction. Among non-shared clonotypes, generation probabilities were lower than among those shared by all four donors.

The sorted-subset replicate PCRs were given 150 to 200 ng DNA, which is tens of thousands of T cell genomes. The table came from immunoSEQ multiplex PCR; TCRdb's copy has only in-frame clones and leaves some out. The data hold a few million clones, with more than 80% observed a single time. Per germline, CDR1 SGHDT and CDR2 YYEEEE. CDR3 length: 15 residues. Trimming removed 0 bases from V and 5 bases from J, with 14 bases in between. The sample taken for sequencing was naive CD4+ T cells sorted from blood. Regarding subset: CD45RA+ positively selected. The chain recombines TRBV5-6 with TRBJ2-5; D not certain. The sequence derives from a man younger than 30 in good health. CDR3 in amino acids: CASSLVGGLGETQYF. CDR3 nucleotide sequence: TGTGCCAGCAGCTTGGTTGGTGGGTTGGGGGAGACCCAGTACTTC.